This T cell receptor beta chain comes out of a study of blood T cell repertoires in COVID-19. Study overall: Researchers got acute and convalescent COVID-19 samples from the United States, Italy and Spain.

Repertoires were generated with immunoSEQ multiplex PCR, while TCRdb's copy carries only in-frame clones and drops some. The sample lists about 480,000 clones, approximately 90% occurring once. Each participant's cohort was designated according to participant-reported clinical history. The TCR was taken from a young woman with acute COVID-19. The specimen sequenced was PBMCs or T cells enriched from blood (not recorded which).

The CDR3 coding sequence is TGTGCCTGGAGAGACAGTTCATACTATGGCTACACCTTC. Translating gives CAWRDSSYYGYTF. The rearrangement joins TRBV30 to TRBJ1-2; a possible D gene is TRBD1 (5 bases). Germline loops: CDR1 GTSNPN, CDR2 SVGIG (reference sequence). The CDR3 has 13 amino acids. Trimming stripped 3 bases from V and 3 bases from J, with 11 bases between.